Given below is one T cell receptor (beta chain) in context. Its antigen is still unknown. Per-nucleotide qualities are absent, and no much larger clonotype sits a single base away. TCRbeta CDR3 regions were amplified from genomic DNA using the immunoSEQ Assay, a bias-controlled multiplex PCR. The paper's processing steps were these. The number of nucleated cells in each sample was estimated by amplification of reference gene primers within the assay. To quantify the absolute abundance of each unique TCRbeta CDR3 rearrangement, sequence reads were collapsed and filtered. For each sample, productive Simpson clonality was calculated as the square root of Simpson's diversity index over productive rearrangements. Drawn from immuneACCESS, this table holds only the in-frame rearrangements with V and J called that TCRdb kept. Clones are partly lost; checked studies trace under half to an unresolved V gene and leave the rest unexplained. D and trimming come from the DNA, and the V and J calls and clone size come from that table. The sample data list 45,000 to 65,000 clones, and approximately 89% of these were observed just once. Together, the top ten hold less than 4.5% of the sample.

Spanning cysteine to phenylalanine, the CDR3 consists of 16 amino acids. Just the 48-base CDR3 DNA is kept, in frame starting at base 1. Sequences LGHDT (CDR1) and YNNKEL (CDR2) are obtained from the germline V gene (reference sequence). Trimming takes 1 base off V and 4 bases off J; junction bases not matched to a gene: 6. The source of the sample is a study of blood T cell repertoires in COVID-19 (dated by TCRdb to 2019 to 2021). Study-level background: Samples covering the acute and convalescent phases of COVID-19 were provided by collaborators in the United States, Italy and Spain. Samples were obtained from the ongoing ImmuneRACE study (first 160 participants) and from 1,254 subjects provided by 6 global collaborators. The prospective study material was composed of cDNA or gDNA derived from T cells, B-cell-depleted T cells, or PBMCs. Sample metadata almost always included a de-identified subject ID, COVID-19 status, age in years and sex. The repertoires were released in a freely available public database meant as a resource for research on the immune response to SARS-CoV-2. Where available, HLA class I and class II types were taken from metadata supplied by the sample provider and were not determined by assay-based typing. Deeply sampled blood TCRbeta repertoires from subjects exposed to, actively infected with, or recovered from COVID-19 were included in the dataset. General study outcomes and caveats: The amount of clinical and demographic metadata varied by source and participant and was provided uncurated.

The collaborating institutions used their own protocols to collect whole blood in K2EDTA tubes. For TCRbeta analysis, collaborators shipped samples as frozen whole blood, isolated PBMCs, or DNA extracted from either of those sample types. Sequencing was done on a sample of peripheral blood. The source of this sequence is a human donor in a cohort sampled during active COVID-19. The chain is encoded by TRBV3-1 (or the pseudogene TRBV3-2) joined to TRBJ2-5; the central 10 bases match TRBD1. Here the CDR3 is given as CASSQGDRGGGETQYF. The nucleotides are TGTGCCAGCAGCCAAGGGGACAGGGGAGGGGGAGAGACCCAGTACTTC.